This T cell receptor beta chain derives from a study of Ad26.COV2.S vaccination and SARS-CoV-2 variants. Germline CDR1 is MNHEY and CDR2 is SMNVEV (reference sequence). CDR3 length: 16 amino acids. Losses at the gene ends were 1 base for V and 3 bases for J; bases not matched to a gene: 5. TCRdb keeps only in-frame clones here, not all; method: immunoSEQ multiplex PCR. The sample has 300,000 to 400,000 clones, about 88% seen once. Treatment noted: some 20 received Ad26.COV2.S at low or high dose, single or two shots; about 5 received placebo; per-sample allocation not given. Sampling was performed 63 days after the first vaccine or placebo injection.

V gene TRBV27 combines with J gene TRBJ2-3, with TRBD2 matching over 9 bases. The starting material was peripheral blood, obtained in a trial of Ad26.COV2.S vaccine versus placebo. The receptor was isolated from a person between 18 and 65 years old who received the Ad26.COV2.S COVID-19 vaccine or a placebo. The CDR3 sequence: CASSLFAGGPTDTQYF. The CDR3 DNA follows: TGTGCCAGCAGTTTATTCGCGGGAGGGCCGACAGATACGCAGTATTTT.